A selection of T cell receptor beta chains follows, all from one sample in a study of blood T cell repertoires in COVID-19. Assay: immunoSEQ multiplex PCR; the TCRdb copy retains only in-frame clones and omits some. The data contain approximately 190,000 clones, about 83% of them seen just once; the ten biggest clones take up 5.1%. Sequencing input: peripheral blood. The receptors derive from a woman aged 70-85 years with active or convalescent COVID-19. Each CDR3 is given with its conserved first and last residue. Each record gives: CDR3 protein, CDR3 DNA, clone size, D gene, V gene, J gene. D genes are given only for firm matches. Where a row states a size, it is once, few, many or the class of an expanded clone; other rows omit it.

CDR3aa: CASSAGTGVIDEQFF
CDR3nt: TGTGCCAGCAGCGCTGGGACGGGGGTTATAGATGAGCAGTTCTTC
abundance: -
d_gene: -
v_gene: TRBV5-5
j_gene: TRBJ2-1

CDR3aa: CAWSGTANTEAFF
CDR3nt: TGTGCCTGGAGTGGGACTGCGAACACTGAAGCTTTCTTT
abundance: -
d_gene: -
v_gene: TRBV30
j_gene: TRBJ1-1

CDR3aa: CASSLGGRSPLHF
CDR3nt: TGTGCCAGCAGCCTCGGGGGAAGGTCACCCCTCCACTTT
abundance: -
d_gene: -
v_gene: TRBV4-2
j_gene: TRBJ1-6

CDR3aa: CASSPQGQGAYNEQFF
CDR3nt: TGCGCCAGCAGTCCACAGGGACAGGGGGCCTACAATGAGCAGTTCTTC
abundance: few
d_gene: TRBD1
v_gene: TRBV5-1
j_gene: TRBJ2-1

CDR3aa: CASSHTTGQASSYEQYF
CDR3nt: TGTGCCAGCAGCCATACAACGGGACAGGCGAGCTCCTACGAGCAGTACTTC
abundance: -
d_gene: TRBD1
v_gene: TRBV7-9
j_gene: TRBJ2-7

CDR3aa: CASSFRAGANVLTF
CDR3nt: TGTGCCAGCAGTTTCAGGGCCGGGGCCAACGTCCTGACTTTC
abundance: -
d_gene: -
v_gene: TRBV6-6
j_gene: TRBJ2-6

CDR3aa: CASSLGQGVGSPLHF
CDR3nt: TGTGCCAGCAGCTTAGGACAGGGAGTTGGTTCACCCCTCCACTTT
abundance: -
d_gene: TRBD1
v_gene: TRBV7-9
j_gene: TRBJ1-6

CDR3aa: CASSSGQGGLGNQPQHF
CDR3nt: TGTGCCAGCAGTTCAGGACAGGGGGGCCTTGGCAATCAGCCCCAGCATTTT
abundance: -
d_gene: TRBD1
v_gene: TRBV2
j_gene: TRBJ1-5

CDR3aa: CASSLPAGGDQETQYF
CDR3nt: TGCGCCAGCAGCTTGCCCGCAGGCGGGGACCAAGAGACCCAGTACTTC
abundance: -
d_gene: -
v_gene: TRBV5-1
j_gene: TRBJ2-5

CDR3aa: CASSLAALGDYGYTF
CDR3nt: TGCGCCAGCAGCTTGGCAGCCCTAGGGGACTATGGCTACACCTTC
abundance: -
d_gene: -
v_gene: TRBV5-1
j_gene: TRBJ1-2

CDR3aa: CASSPRGLGYGYTF
CDR3nt: TGTGCCAGCTCACCCAGGGGGCTGGGCTATGGCTACACCTTC
abundance: -
d_gene: TRBD1
v_gene: TRBV18
j_gene: TRBJ1-2

CDR3aa: CASSLGQGVGGELFF
CDR3nt: TGTGCCAGCAGCCTCGGACAGGGGGTAGGCGGGGAGCTGTTTTTT
abundance: -
d_gene: TRBD1
v_gene: TRBV3-1/TRBV3-2
j_gene: TRBJ2-2

CDR3aa: CASRGGTGEFEQYF
CDR3nt: TGTGCCAGCAGGGGCGGGACAGGGGAGTTCGAGCAGTACTTC
abundance: -
d_gene: TRBD1
v_gene: TRBV6-5
j_gene: TRBJ2-7

CDR3aa: CASSGPRRGNEQFF
CDR3nt: TGTGCCAGCAGCGGCCCCCGGCGGGGGAATGAGCAGTTCTTC
abundance: -
d_gene: TRBD2
v_gene: TRBV2
j_gene: TRBJ2-1

CDR3aa: CASSGYGYTF
CDR3nt: TGTGCCAGCTCAGGCTATGGCTACACCTTC
abundance: -
d_gene: -
v_gene: TRBV2
j_gene: TRBJ1-2

CDR3aa: CASSHPTIPEQFF
CDR3nt: TGTGCCAGCAGCCACCCTACTATCCCTGAGCAGTTCTTC
abundance: -
d_gene: -
v_gene: TRBV7-3
j_gene: TRBJ2-1

CDR3aa: CASKEGLPFSYNEQFF
CDR3nt: TGTGCCAGCAAGGAGGGACTACCATTCTCCTACAATGAGCAGTTCTTC
abundance: once
d_gene: TRBD2
v_gene: TRBV28
j_gene: TRBJ2-1

CDR3aa: CASSLGLPNTDTQYF
CDR3nt: TGTGCCAGCAGCTTGGGACTTCCCAACACAGATACGCAGTATTTT
abundance: -
d_gene: -
v_gene: TRBV11-2
j_gene: TRBJ2-3

CDR3aa: CASSLQVTTEAFF
CDR3nt: TGTGCCAGCAGTTTACAGGTAACGACTGAAGCTTTCTTT
abundance: -
d_gene: -
v_gene: TRBV27
j_gene: TRBJ1-1

CDR3aa: CASSVGQTGSDTGELFF
CDR3nt: TGCGCCAGCAGTGTGGGCCAAACAGGGAGTGACACCGGGGAGCTGTTTTTT
abundance: -
d_gene: -
v_gene: TRBV23-1
j_gene: TRBJ2-2

CDR3aa: CASSSEPDTQYF
CDR3nt: TGCGCCAGCAGCTCCGAGCCGGATACGCAGTATTTT
abundance: -
d_gene: -
v_gene: TRBV5-1
j_gene: TRBJ2-3

CDR3aa: CASRRAGTRDTGELFF
CDR3nt: TGTGCCAGCAGGAGGGCCGGGACTAGGGACACCGGGGAGCTGTTTTTT
abundance: -
d_gene: TRBD2
v_gene: TRBV25-1
j_gene: TRBJ2-2

CDR3aa: CASSPPSRGTEAFF
CDR3nt: TGTGCCAGCTCACCACCATCCAGGGGGACTGAAGCTTTCTTT
abundance: few
d_gene: TRBD1
v_gene: TRBV18
j_gene: TRBJ1-1

CDR3aa: CASSTGVAGAGANVLTF
CDR3nt: TGTGCCAGTAGTACCGGTGTGGCGGGGGCCGGGGCCAACGTCCTGACTTTC
abundance: -
d_gene: -
v_gene: TRBV19
j_gene: TRBJ2-6

CDR3aa: CASSKGQGFYNSPLHF
CDR3nt: TGTGCCAGCAGCAAGGGACAGGGGTTCTATAATTCACCCCTCCACTTT
abundance: -
d_gene: TRBD1
v_gene: TRBV7-9
j_gene: TRBJ1-6

CDR3aa: CASSLGGFGNTIYF
CDR3nt: TGTGCCAGCAGCTTAGGGGGTTTTGGAAACACCATATATTTT
abundance: -
d_gene: -
v_gene: TRBV5-6
j_gene: TRBJ1-3

CDR3aa: CASSQDQGGGEGSYNEQFF
CDR3nt: TGTGCCAGCAGCCAAGATCAGGGCGGCGGGGAGGGTAGCTACAATGAGCAGTTCTTC
abundance: -
d_gene: TRBD2
v_gene: TRBV4-2
j_gene: TRBJ2-1

CDR3aa: CSASSRAISYNEQFF
CDR3nt: TGCAGTGCTAGTTCCAGGGCTATCTCCTACAATGAGCAGTTCTTC
abundance: -
d_gene: -
v_gene: TRBV20-1
j_gene: TRBJ2-1

CDR3aa: CASREVKFETQYF
CDR3nt: TGTGCCAGCAGAGAGGTAAAATTCGAGACCCAGTACTTC
abundance: -
d_gene: -
v_gene: TRBV6-5
j_gene: TRBJ2-5

CDR3aa: CASSYSGEGYGYTF
CDR3nt: TGTGCCAGCAGTTACTCAGGGGAGGGCTATGGCTACACCTTC
abundance: few
d_gene: -
v_gene: TRBV6-5
j_gene: TRBJ1-2

CDR3aa: CASSQLLRAGANSGANVLTF
CDR3nt: TGCGCCAGCAGCCAATTACTGCGGGCAGGGGCCAACTCTGGGGCCAACGTCCTGACTTTC
abundance: -
d_gene: -
v_gene: TRBV4-1
j_gene: TRBJ2-6

CDR3aa: CASWEQGFNPDTQYF
CDR3nt: TGTGCCAGCTGGGAACAGGGTTTCAACCCAGATACGCAGTATTTT
abundance: -
d_gene: -
v_gene: TRBV27
j_gene: TRBJ2-3

CDR3aa: CASSLAGVAYNEQFF
CDR3nt: TGCGCCAGCAGCTTGGCCGGGGTAGCCTACAATGAGCAGTTCTTC
abundance: -
d_gene: -
v_gene: TRBV5-1
j_gene: TRBJ2-1

CDR3aa: CASSLRRSGALDEQFF
CDR3nt: TGTGCCAGCAGCCTCCGGAGGAGCGGGGCGTTAGATGAGCAGTTCTTC
abundance: -
d_gene: TRBD2
v_gene: TRBV3-1/TRBV3-2
j_gene: TRBJ2-1

CDR3aa: CASRGTARYEQYF
CDR3nt: TGTGCCAGTAGGGGGACTGCACGCTACGAGCAGTACTTC
abundance: -
d_gene: -
v_gene: TRBV19
j_gene: TRBJ2-7

CDR3aa: CASSEAVGVADTQYF
CDR3nt: TGTGCCAGCAGTGAAGCTGTGGGAGTAGCAGATACGCAGTATTTT
abundance: -
d_gene: -
v_gene: TRBV6-1
j_gene: TRBJ2-3

CDR3aa: CASALDRQETQYF
CDR3nt: TGTGCTAGTGCCCTAGACAGGCAAGAGACCCAGTACTTC
abundance: -
d_gene: -
v_gene: TRBV12-5
j_gene: TRBJ2-5

CDR3aa: CAKPSPQRKQGAGEQYF
CDR3nt: TGTGCCAAGCCGTCCCCACAAAGGAAGCAGGGGGCGGGCGAGCAGTACTTC
abundance: few
d_gene: TRBD1
v_gene: TRBV7-9
j_gene: TRBJ2-7

CDR3aa: CASSHLRSETDTQYF
CDR3nt: TGCGCCAGCAGCCATTTAAGGTCGGAGACAGATACGCAGTATTTT
abundance: -
d_gene: -
v_gene: TRBV4-1
j_gene: TRBJ2-3

CDR3aa: CASSGHGGKETQYF
CDR3nt: TGTGCCAGCAGCGGCCACGGAGGGAAAGAGACCCAGTACTTC
abundance: -
d_gene: -
v_gene: TRBV21-1
j_gene: TRBJ2-5

CDR3aa: CSAHAGGNYGYTF
CDR3nt: TGCAGCGCCCACGCAGGGGGCAACTATGGCTACACCTTC
abundance: -
d_gene: TRBD1
v_gene: TRBV29-1
j_gene: TRBJ1-2

CDR3aa: CASGRDRATGELFF
CDR3nt: TGTGCCAGCGGACGGGACAGGGCTACCGGGGAGCTGTTTTTT
abundance: once
d_gene: TRBD1
v_gene: TRBV25-1
j_gene: TRBJ2-2

CDR3aa: CSVRQGATYGYTF
CDR3nt: TGCAGCGTTCGACAGGGGGCTACCTATGGCTACACCTTC
abundance: -
d_gene: TRBD1
v_gene: TRBV29-1
j_gene: TRBJ1-2

CDR3aa: CASAWVGGSTDTQYF
CDR3nt: TGTGCCAGCGCCTGGGTGGGAGGGAGCACAGATACGCAGTATTTT
abundance: -
d_gene: TRBD2
v_gene: TRBV5-6
j_gene: TRBJ2-3

CDR3aa: CASRTGGAETQYF
CDR3nt: TGTGCCAGCAGGACAGGGGGCGCTGAGACCCAGTACTTC
abundance: -
d_gene: TRBD1
v_gene: TRBV6-6
j_gene: TRBJ2-5